Presented here are 19 T cell receptor beta chains from one specimen sequenced in a study of HIV-infected patients and healthy controls. TCRdb re-analysed the 5' RACE reads in MiXCR, keeping a single row per CDR3 protein. The profile shows roughly 68,000 distinct CDR3 sequences, under 25% of them singletons. The sample consisted of CD4+ T cells from blood. The origin of the receptors is a human donor in good health.

Only a few counts were recorded for this clonotype. The chain carries TRBV7-9 and TRBJ1-5; D unclear. Germline CDR1 is SEHNR and CDR2 is FQNEAQ (reference sequence). With 1 base removed from V and 7 bases from J, the gap between germline ends came to 5 bases. CDR3 length: 12 amino acids. The CDR3 region is CASSLDVQPQHF. The CDR3, as DNA: TGTGCCAGCAGCTTAGACGTCCAGCCCCAGCATTTT.

In its sample, this clonotype was seen a few times. The chain recombines TRBV10-2 with TRBJ1-3; a weak D match, TRBD1 (6 bases). Trimming stripped 6 bases from V and 0 bases from J, with 15 bases between. The germline V gene encodes CDR1 WSHSY and CDR2 SAAADI. The CDR3 sequence is 16 residues long. The CDR3 DNA reads TGCGCCAGCAGGGACGGACAGTTGAGCTCTGGAAACACCATATATTTT. As protein: CASRDGQLSSGNTIYF.

The rearrangement links TRBV11-2 to TRBJ2-1; D remains unclear. The V and J ends lost 0 bases and 6 bases respectively, with 12 bases between them. CDR1 is SGHAT, CDR2 FQNNGV, per germline. CDR3 length: 15 amino acids. For the CDR3, the DNA is TGTGCCAGCAGCTTAGACCCGACGTCGGGCAATGAGCAGTTCTTC. Amino acids: CASSLDPTSGNEQFF.

This rearrangement joins TRBV14 to TRBJ1-2, with D unclear. The V and J ends lost 1 base and 5 bases respectively, with 8 bases between them. Germline CDR1 reads SGHDN; CDR2 reads FVKESK. The CDR3 loop spans 13 amino acids. The CDR3 nucleotides are TGTGCCAGCAGCCAAGGCTTGGGGTATGGCTACACCTTC. It is translated as CASSQGLGYGYTF.

The genes are TRBV20-1 and TRBJ2-3; D perhaps matches TRBD1 (5 bases). The CDR3 loop spans 12 amino acids. Trimming removed 3 bases at V and 2 bases at J, with 6 bases between. CDR1 and CDR2 from the germline V gene are DFQATT and SNEGSKA (reference sequence). This CDR3 reads CSARDTTDTQYF. The CDR3 DNA reads TGCAGTGCTAGGGACACCACAGATACGCAGTATTTT.

The CDR3 here is CAIGQGGDQPQHF. CDR3 in DNA: TGTGCCATCGGACAGGGTGGGGATCAGCCCCAGCATTTT. The chain recombines TRBV10-3 with TRBJ1-5, with TRBD1 identical over 8 bases. The CDR3 runs to 13 residues. J gave up 5 bases and V 8 bases, and 5 bases lay outside the gene matches. Germline loops: CDR1 ENHRY, CDR2 SYGVKD.

V and J are TRBV28 and TRBJ1-2; D might be TRBD1 (5 bases). Germline V CDR1 and CDR2: MDHEN, SYDVKM. The V gene lost 4 bases and the J gene lost 4 bases, with 7 bases spanning the gap. The CDR3 is 12 residues long. The CDR3 protein is CASSSGAYGYTF. The DNA of the CDR3 is TGTGCCAGCAGTTCCGGGGCCTATGGCTACACCTTC.

This clonotype was detected ten times or more. The V and J genes are TRBV3-1 and TRBJ2-1; the D call may be TRBD1 or TRBD2 (5 bases each). The germline V gene encodes CDR1 LGHDT and CDR2 YNNKEL (reference sequence). V was shortened by 6 bases and J by 5 bases, with 17 bases between the two germline ends. This CDR3 has 15 amino acids. The CDR3 protein is CASRYGLGEHNEQFF. The CDR3 bases are TGTGCCAGCAGATACGGCCTGGGGGAACACAATGAGCAGTTCTTC.

This chain links TRBV20-1 with TRBJ1-4; 10 nucleotides align to TRBD1. Losses at the gene ends were 2 bases for V and 7 bases for J; bases not matched to a gene: 4. The CDR3 loop spans 14 amino acids. CDR1 DFQATT and CDR2 SNEGSKA come from the germline V gene (reference sequence). CDR3: CSARPTGGIEKLFF. The CDR3 nucleotides are TGCAGTGCTAGACCGACAGGGGGCATTGAAAAACTGTTTTTT.

This clonotype was counted ten times or more. The chain employs TRBV10-2 and TRBJ1-2; TRBD1 matches at 8 bases. Germline values: CDR1 WSHSY, CDR2 SAAADI. The CDR3 covers 15 residues. Trimming cost V 4 bases and J 6 bases; bases outside gene matches: 10. The CDR3 DNA sequence: TGCGCCAGCAGTGGAAGGTTTCAGGGGGCGAATGGCTACACCTTC. Its protein is CASSGRFQGANGYTF.

The rearrangement joins TRBV19 to TRBJ1-6; D uncertain. Trimming shortened V by 3 bases and J by 9 bases, and 12 bases separated the two germline ends. The CDR3 extends over 14 amino acids. Germline V gene lookup returns CDR1 LNHDA and CDR2 SQIVND (reference sequence). CDR3 DNA sequence: TGTGCCAGTAGTATGGCTCCGAGTGTTTCACCCCTCCACTTT. This sequence encodes CASSMAPSVSPLHF.

This clonotype was detected many times. The DNA for the CDR3 is TGTGCCAGCAGTTGGGACAGGGGTAGCACAGATACGCAGTATTTT. This codes for CASSWDRGSTDTQYF. The chain recombines TRBV6-5 with TRBJ2-3; 10 bases are a match to TRBD1. Germline CDR1 reads MNHEY; CDR2 reads SVGAGI. The CDR3 length is 15 residues. V dropped 4 bases and J dropped 0; count of bases not matched to a gene: 1.

This clonotype was counted a few times. V usage is TRBV4-2 and J usage is TRBJ1-4, with 7 bases matching TRBD1. Looked up from germline, CDR1 is LGHNA and CDR2 is YNFKEQ. V shed 1 base, J shed 8 bases, and the junction held 10 bases outside the gene matches. The CDR3 has 16 residues. The CDR3 loop is CASSQAFSGGGEKLFF. The CDR3 region has the DNA TGTGCCAGCAGCCAAGCTTTTTCAGGGGGAGGGGAAAAACTGTTTTTT.

This chain connects TRBV24-1 to TRBJ2-2, with TRBD1 identical over 11 bases. This CDR3 spans 17 amino acids. CDR1 and CDR2 from the germline V gene are KGHDR and SFDVKD. J was trimmed by 6 bases and V by 3 bases; bases with no gene match: 8. The CDR3 nucleotides read TGTGCCACCAGTGATAGCAGGACAGGGGGCTCTGCCGGGGAGCTGTTTTTT. Its protein product is CATSDSRTGGSAGELFF.

This rearrangement joins TRBV7-2 to TRBJ2-3; D gene ambiguous. The CDR3 is made up of 13 amino acids. Trimming took off 5 bases at V and 6 bases at J, with 12 bases between the two ends. The germline V gene has CDR1 SGHTA and CDR2 FQGNSA. For the CDR3, the DNA is TGTGCCAGCAGCCGCGGTCTACGGGATACGCAGTATTTT. Amino acid sequence: CASSRGLRDTQYF.

This clonotype has more than one count but fewer than ten. CDR3 in DNA: TGTGCCAGTAGTACGGGGGCGAACGGGGAGCTGTTTTTT. Its protein product is CASSTGANGELFF. The chain employs TRBV19 and TRBJ2-2, with D tentatively TRBD1 or TRBD2 (6 bases each). CDR1 and CDR2 from the germline V gene are LNHDA and SQIVND (reference sequence). V lost 4 bases, J lost 7 bases, and 10 bases lay in between. The CDR3 length is 13 residues.

This clonotype was seen repeatedly, ten times or more. The chain is built from TRBV20-1 and TRBJ1-1; D not resolved. CDR1 and CDR2 from the germline V gene are DFQATT and SNEGSKA (reference sequence). The CDR3 has 13 amino acids. V gave up 4 bases and J gave up 1 base, with 10 bases separating them. DNA of the CDR3: TGCAGTGCTACCCCAGACCCGAACACTGAAGCTTTCTTT. Amino acids: CSATPDPNTEAFF.

The chain is built from TRBV6-5 and TRBJ2-1; 9 bases match TRBD2. The germline CDR1 and CDR2 sequences are MNHEY and SVGAGI. The V segment lost 7 bases and the J segment 7 bases; nucleotides outside the gene matches: 11. The CDR3 runs 15 residues. The CDR3 spells CASTYGGLAVNEQFF. CDR3 DNA sequence: TGTGCCAGCACCTACGGGGGACTAGCCGTAAATGAGCAGTTCTTC.

The CDR3 region is CASSGSGRNTDTQYF. The CDR3 DNA follows: TGTGCCAGCAGTGGGAGCGGGAGAAACACAGATACGCAGTATTTT. The chain is built from TRBV6-1 and TRBJ2-3; 8 bases line up with TRBD2. The CDR3 totals 15 residues. V lost 4 bases, J lost 2 bases, and 5 bases stayed unmatched. Germline V gene sequence: CDR1 MNHNS, CDR2 SASEGT.